The 2 T cell receptor beta chains listed next were all sequenced from one sample in a study of cytomegalovirus exposure and HLA in healthy donors. PCR involved 60 Vbeta and 13 Jbeta primers. The assay was immunoSEQ multiplex PCR, and TCRdb's table has in-frame clones only and misses some. The table shows around 130,000 clones, with 75% to 85% occurring only once. Sequences were obtained from PBMCs. The origin of the receptors is a young man in good health and CMV-seronegative.

The chain links TRBV29-1 to TRBJ2-5; 9 nucleotides match TRBD2. The end of the DNA fits TRBJ2-7 better, so the J call may be wrong. Germline CDR1 reads SQVTM; CDR2 reads ANQGSEA. The CDR3 totals 13 residues. The CDR3 loop reads CSAFSGSSYEQYF. The CDR3 nucleotides read TGCAGCGCGTTTAGCGGGAGCTCCTACGAGCAGTACTTC.

The rearrangement links TRBV13 to TRBJ1-2; D is unclear. The CDR3 sequence is 15 residues long. Germline CDR1 reads PRHDT; CDR2 reads FYEKMQ (reference sequence). V was clipped by 0 bases and J by 2 bases, with 10 bases between them. In DNA, the CDR3 is TGTGCCAGCAGCTTAGGCGTGGAGAGAAACTATGGCTACACCTTC. Translated: CASSLGVERNYGYTF.